The 29 T cell receptor beta chains reported below all come from one sample, sequenced in a study of CD8 T cells in ankylosing spondylitis (dated by TCRdb to about 2017). Study-wide findings and limitations: Blood from ankylosing spondylitis patients appeared to be characterized by a TCR beta motif made up of several highly homologous amino acid variants.

The antigens for these receptors are not known. The library was made by 5' RACE. Sequencing relied on an Illumina HiSeq 2500. The public reads were reprocessed in TCRdb via fastp at Q25 and MiXCR, keeping in-frame beta chains. Rows merge per CDR3 protein into single entries with the most common DNA and genes. The sample table lists roughly 440,000 distinct CDR3 sequences, roughly 15% of them with a count of one. About 0.94% of the sample is held by the ten biggest clonotypes. Sequences were obtained from blood, either unsorted or a sorted T cell fraction (not recorded which). The origin of the receptors is a male donor with ankylosing spondylitis.

V is TRBV25-1 and J is TRBJ1-2; the D is unclear. Germline loops: CDR1 MGHDK, CDR2 SYGVNS. This CDR3 comprises 13 residues. V lost 6 bases, J lost 3 bases, and 11 bases lay in between. The DNA for the CDR3 is TGTGCCAGCAGGGAAGACACTTACTATGGCTACACCTTC. Translation gives CASREDTYYGYTF.

This clonotype was counted only a few times. The V and J genes are TRBV5-1 and TRBJ2-4; no reliable D call. Germline V gene lookup returns CDR1 SGHRS and CDR2 YFSETQ. V lost 2 bases and J lost 8, with 11 bases in between. The CDR3 spans 13 residues. The CDR3 region is CASSLGHEDIQYF. CDR3 bases: TGCGCCAGCAGCTTAGGGCACGAGGACATTCAGTACTTC.

This chain joins TRBV14 and TRBJ2-5, with 9 bases fitting TRBD2. Germline values: CDR1 SGHDN, CDR2 FVKESK. This CDR3 is built from 16 residues. After removal of 1 base from V and 3 bases from J, the junction contained 6 bases not matched to a gene. The CDR3 DNA is TGTGCCAGCAGCCAAGGCTCGCTAGCGGGAAAAGAGACCCAGTACTTC. It translates to CASSQGSLAGKETQYF. Full variable domain (rest looked up from reference TRBV14 and TRBJ2-5): EAGVTQFPSHSVIEKGQTVTLRCDPISGHDNLYWYRRVMGKEIKFLLHFVKESKQDESGMPNNRFLAERTGGTYSTLKVQPAELEDSGVYFCASSQGSLAGKETQYFGPGTRLLVL.

This clonotype was counted between two and nine times. The chain uses TRBV6-1 and TRBJ2-7, with TRBD2 matching 12 bases. Per germline, CDR1 MNHNS and CDR2 SASEGT. V trimming: 3 bases; J trimming: 3 bases; junction bases outside the gene matches: 3. This CDR3 has 15 amino acids. CDR3 sequence reads: CASSERLAGVYEQYF. The CDR3 nucleotides read TGTGCCAGCAGTGAGAGACTAGCGGGAGTCTACGAGCAGTACTTC.

The chain couples TRBV12-3 or TRBV12-4 to TRBJ1-6; a weak D match, TRBD1 (5 bases). V lost 6 bases and J 3 bases, leaving 9 bases between the germline ends. This CDR3 has 14 residues. CDR3 bases: TGTGCCAGCAGCATGGGGGTCTATAATTCACCCCTCCACTTT. It translates to CASSMGVYNSPLHF.

CDR3 amino acids: CASSPGTSGGETQYF. The CDR3 region has the DNA TGCGCCAGCAGCCCTGGGACTTCGGGGGGTGAGACCCAGTACTTC. This chain joins TRBV5-1 and TRBJ2-5; 7 nucleotides match TRBD2. The V gene's germline CDR1 is SGHRS and CDR2 YFSETQ. The V segment lost 4 bases and the J segment 5 bases; nucleotides outside the gene matches: 11. The CDR3 totals 15 residues.

This chain connects TRBV28 to TRBJ2-1; D may be TRBD1 or TRBD2 (6 bases each). CDR1 is MDHEN and CDR2 is SYDVKM in the germline V gene. Trimming left V 8 bases short and J 9 bases short, with 20 bases between. The CDR3 covers 14 residues. The CDR3, as DNA: TGTGCCAGCTCCCCCCCAGGAGGAGGGGGTGAGCAGTTCTTC. It is translated as CASSPPGGGGEQFF.

The chain employs TRBV3-1 and TRBJ1-1, with D perhaps matching TRBD1 (5 bases). The CDR3 is 16 residues long. V lost 1 base and J 2 bases, leaving 14 bases between the germline ends. Per germline, CDR1 LGHDT and CDR2 YNNKEL (reference sequence). The CDR3 DNA follows: TGTGCCAGCAGCCAAGCTCTGTGGGGCTCCAACACTGAAGCTTTCTTT. As protein: CASSQALWGSNTEAFF.

This clonotype has just a few counts. At one boundary the junction diverges from the germline segment, which might be a read error. The chain uses TRBV7-7 and TRBJ2-2; D gene unclear. Germline CDR1 SSHAT, CDR2 FNYEAQ (reference sequence). This CDR3 is built from 14 residues. In DNA form, the CDR3 reads TGTGCTAGCAGCCAGCGACAGAACACCGGGGAGCTGTTTTTT. It encodes CASSQRQNTGELFF.

This chain joins TRBV4-3 and TRBJ1-5; 12 positions agree with TRBD1. CDR1 is LGHNA, CDR2 YSLEER, per germline. The CDR3 loop spans 19 amino acids. V was pared by 0 bases and J by 5 bases, with 11 bases of the junction left unmatched. DNA of the CDR3: TGCGCCAGCAGCCAAGACAGTAATTTCGGGACAGGGGGCCATCAGCCCCAGCATTTT. The encoded protein is CASSQDSNFGTGGHQPQHF.

DNA of the CDR3: TGTGCCAGCAGCCAAAGTGCTGGGGGAGGCTACACCTTC. Its translation is CASSQSAGGGYTF. The genes are TRBV3-1 and TRBJ1-2; possibly TRBD1 for D (5 bases). With 2 bases removed from V and 8 bases from J, the gap between germline ends came to 12 bases. CDR1 is LGHDT, CDR2 YNNKEL, per germline (reference sequence). The CDR3 loop spans 13 amino acids.

The J gene is TRBJ2-1, the V gene TRBV14, with D perhaps given as TRBD1 or TRBD2 (5 bases each). Trimming left V 1 base short and J 7 bases short, with 20 bases between. This CDR3 comprises 17 residues. Per germline, CDR1 SGHDN and CDR2 FVKESK. CDR3 sequence reads: CASSQVGTGFLGNEQFF. The CDR3 DNA sequence: TGTGCCAGCAGCCAAGTTGGGACGGGATTCTTAGGGAATGAGCAGTTCTTC. Supplemented by reference TRBV14 and TRBJ2-1, the full variable domain reads EAGVTQFPSHSVIEKGQTVTLRCDPISGHDNLYWYRRVMGKEIKFLLHFVKESKQDESGMPNNRFLAERTGGTYSTLKVQPAELEDSGVYFCASSQVGTGFLGNEQFFGPGTRLTVL.

V gene TRBV5-1 combines with J gene TRBJ1-4; TRBD1 matches at 11 bases. The ends lost 4 bases at V and 6 bases at J; junction bases unmatched: 8. CDR1 SGHRS and CDR2 YFSETQ come from the germline V gene. CDR3 length equals 16 residues. The CDR3 loop is CASSIGQGAFYEKLFF. CDR3 bases: TGCGCCAGCAGCATCGGACAGGGGGCGTTTTATGAAAAACTGTTTTTT.

V usage is TRBV5-1 and J usage is TRBJ1-4; D is undetermined. Germline values: CDR1 SGHRS, CDR2 YFSETQ. With 0 bases removed from V and 1 base from J, the gap between germline ends came to 7 bases. This CDR3 region has 15 residues. The CDR3 loop is CASSLDGLTNEKLFF. CDR3 coding DNA: TGCGCCAGCAGCTTGGACGGGTTAACTAATGAAAAACTGTTTTTT.

This clonotype was found a few times. This chain joins TRBV12-3 or TRBV12-4 and TRBJ1-1, with unresolved D. Trimming removed 4 bases from V and 3 bases from J, with 12 bases in between. There are 14 residues in the CDR3. CDR3 residues: CASSSDGHHTEAFF. CDR3 in DNA: TGTGCCAGCAGTTCAGACGGTCACCACACTGAAGCTTTCTTT.

This chain links TRBV6-2 or TRBV6-3 with TRBJ1-5, with D possibly matching TRBD1 (6 bases). The germline V and J ends were trimmed by 6 bases and 4 bases, with 16 bases remaining between them. Germline CDR1 MNHEY, CDR2 SVGEGT. CDR3 size: 15 residues. The CDR3 sequence: CASRPLGAGNQPQHF. CDR3 DNA: TGTGCCAGCAGGCCCTTGGGGGCAGGGAATCAGCCCCAGCATTTT.

This chain links TRBV6-1 with TRBJ2-1; TRBD2 matches 8 bases. V lost 7 bases and J lost 5; bases outside the gene matches: 7. CDR1 is MNHNS, CDR2 SASEGT, per germline. The CDR3 is 14 residues long. CDR3 nucleotides: TGTGCCAGCAAGCCGGGACTAGGAAACAATGAGCAGTTCTTC. It is translated as CASKPGLGNNEQFF.

This clonotype was counted a few times. The CDR3 nucleotides read TGTGCCAGCAATCAACAGGGTGTTTACGGCTACACCTTC. Protein product: CASNQQGVYGYTF. V is TRBV4-2 and J is TRBJ1-2; D may be TRBD1 (6 bases). The CDR3 is 13 amino acids. V was cut by 7 bases and J by 8 bases, with 17 bases left in between. Per germline, CDR1 LGHNA and CDR2 YNFKEQ.

This clonotype occurred a few times. The chain couples TRBV12-3 or TRBV12-4 to TRBJ2-7, with D possibly being TRBD1 (5 bases). The V gene lost 2 bases and the J gene lost 6 bases, with 11 bases spanning the gap. This CDR3 contains 13 residues. In DNA, the CDR3 is TGTGCCAGCAGTTTAATACAGGCGAGCGAGCAGTACTTC. Translated: CASSLIQASEQYF.

This clonotype was seen only a few times. The chain's CDR3 is CASSQGSVYGYTF. CDR3 DNA sequence: TGTGCCAGCAGCCAGGGTTCCGTCTATGGCTACACCTTC. The gene calls are TRBV4-2 and TRBJ1-2; D call uncertain. The CDR3 is 13 amino acids. CDR1 is LGHNA and CDR2 is YNFKEQ in the germline V gene. Trimming pared 3 bases from V and 4 bases from J, leaving 9 bases between.

This clonotype was seen a few times. The CDR3 DNA follows: TGCGCCAGCAGCAACACTGCGGGGGGAACCTACAATGAGCAGTTCTTC. Protein sequence: CASSNTAGGTYNEQFF. J is TRBJ2-1 and V is TRBV5-1, with TRBD2 matching over 8 bases. CDR1 SGHRS and CDR2 YFSETQ come from the germline V gene. The CDR3 spans 16 residues. Unmatched junction bases numbered 8, after V lost 4 bases and J lost 2 bases.

As regards this clonotype: It may be a read error: a sequence one base away is much more abundant. This likely comes from a read error, as the CDR3 has no conserved phenylalanine or tryptophan at its end. This chain joins TRBV5-1 and TRBJ1-2, with unresolved D. The CDR3 covers 15 residues. The V end lost 0 bases, the J end lost 6 bases, and 15 bases lay between the germline ends. CDR1 is SGHRS and CDR2 is YFSETQ in the germline V gene. The CDR3, as DNA: TGCGCCAGCAGCTTGGACCCACTCACGGGGAATGGCTACACCTCC. Its protein is CASSLDPLTGNGYTS.

This clonotype was counted between two and nine times. The chain joins TRBV24-1 to TRBJ1-2, with D possibly TRBD1 on 5 matching bases. The germline CDR1 and CDR2 sequences are KGHDR and SFDVKD. This CDR3 is built from 13 residues. The germline V and J ends were trimmed by 7 bases and 2 bases, with 10 bases remaining between them. The CDR3 here is CATSRDGNYGYTF. The CDR3 bases are TGTGCCACCAGCCGGGACGGAAACTATGGCTACACCTTC.

This clonotype was counted only a few times. This sequence joins TRBV7-2 and TRBJ2-1; tentatively, D is TRBD2 (5 bases). CDR1 is SGHTA and CDR2 is FQGNSA in the germline V gene. The CDR3 extends over 14 amino acids. The V gene lost 8 bases and the J gene lost 5 bases, with 16 bases spanning the gap. In DNA form, the CDR3 reads TGTGCCAGCCAAAACCGGGGATGGAACAATGAGCAGTTCTTC. The encoded protein is CASQNRGWNNEQFF.

This CDR3 is CSARVRPGLQETQYF. The CDR3, as DNA: TGCAGTGCTAGAGTACGGCCGGGGTTACAAGAGACCCAGTACTTC. This chain joins TRBV20-1 and TRBJ2-5, with a weak D call TRBD2 (5 bases). The CDR3 is 15 residues long. Germline-derived CDR1 and CDR2 are DFQATT and SNEGSKA (reference sequence). The V end lost 1 base, the J end lost 2 bases, and 14 bases lay between the germline ends.

This clonotype was seen at least ten times. The chain combines TRBV13 with TRBJ2-1; D gene unclear. Trimming pared 8 bases from V and 3 bases from J, leaving 14 bases between. Germline V lookup: CDR1 PRHDT, CDR2 FYEKMQ (reference sequence). The CDR3 spans 14 residues. Here the CDR3 DNA reads TGTGCCAGCTGCGTCGGGTTTAACTACAATGAGCAGTTCTTC. This gives the protein CASCVGFNYNEQFF.

The V call is TRBV7-2, the J call TRBJ2-2; 11 bases match TRBD2. This CDR3 region has 16 residues. V gave up 7 bases and J gave up 7 bases; unmatched junction bases: 11. Germline V gene sequence: CDR1 SGHTA, CDR2 FQGNSA. The DNA of the CDR3 is TGTGCCAGCACAGTAGCGGGAGGGCCTAGGTTCGGGGAGCTGTTTTTT. It encodes CASTVAGGPRFGELFF.

The genes are TRBV11-2 and TRBJ2-3; D is perhaps TRBD2 (6 bases). Trimming took off 3 bases at V and 3 bases at J, with 19 bases between the two ends. Germline lookup yields CDR1 SGHAT and CDR2 FQNNGV. The CDR3 is made up of 17 amino acids. This chain's CDR3 is CASSFLGPGGGTDTQYF. The CDR3 DNA reads TGTGCCAGCAGCTTTCTGGGGCCCGGGGGAGGAACAGATACGCAGTATTTT.

The J gene is TRBJ2-1, the V gene TRBV24-1; D possibly corresponds to TRBD2 (6 bases). Germline V gene lookup returns CDR1 KGHDR and CDR2 SFDVKD. CDR3 size: 14 residues. The V gene lost 4 bases and the J gene lost 5 bases, with 11 bases spanning the gap. CDR3 sequence: CATSDKRADNEQFF. In nucleotides, the CDR3 is TGTGCCACCAGTGACAAGCGGGCGGACAATGAGCAGTTCTTC.